This TCR beta chain was observed in a study of post-analysis software for immune sequencing data. Study-level results: Elevated frequency relative to controls characterized four or five TRBV segments in patients, TRBV5-6, TRBV5-1 and TRBV20-1 among them. Significantly lower normalized Chao1 diversity was found in patients with multiple sclerosis relative to controls.

Worth noting for this clonotype: Its specificity is not known.

CDR3 length: 17 residues. Incorporated into the TCR beta cDNA libraries were unique molecular identifiers, which served to reduce PCR and sequencing biases. It was from about 1 to 10 million T cells that 500,000 or so cDNA molecules came. TCRdb redid the calling of the PCR reads with MiXCR, one entry per CDR3 protein. The table records approximately 730,000 distinct CDR3 sequences, just over 45% of them present only once. This clonotype was obtained from a girl under 18 with multiple sclerosis. V is TRBV21-1 and J is TRBJ2-7; the D segment call TRBD2 is taken from the table without a DNA check. The end of the DNA is better explained by TRBJ2-5, so the J call may be wrong. TRBV21-1 is flagged as a pseudogene. Material for sequencing was blood. The CDR3 coding sequence is TGTGCCAGCAGCAACCCCTGGGTAGCGGGAGTCGAGGAGACCCAGTACTTC. Translating it yields CASSNPWVAGVEETQYF.